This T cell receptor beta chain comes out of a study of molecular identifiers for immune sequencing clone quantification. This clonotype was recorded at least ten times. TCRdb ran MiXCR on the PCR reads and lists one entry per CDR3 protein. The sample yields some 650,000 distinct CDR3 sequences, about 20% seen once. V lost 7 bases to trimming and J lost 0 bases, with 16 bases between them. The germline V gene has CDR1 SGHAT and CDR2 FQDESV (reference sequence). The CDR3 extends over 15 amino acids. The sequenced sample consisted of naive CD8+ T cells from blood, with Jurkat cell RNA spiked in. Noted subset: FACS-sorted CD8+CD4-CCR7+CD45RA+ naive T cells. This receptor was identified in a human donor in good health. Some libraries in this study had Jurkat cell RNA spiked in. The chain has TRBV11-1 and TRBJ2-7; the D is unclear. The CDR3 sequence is CASTEDRFSSYEQYF. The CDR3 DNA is TGTGCCAGCACCGAGGACCGCTTCAGCTCCTACGAGCAGTACTTC. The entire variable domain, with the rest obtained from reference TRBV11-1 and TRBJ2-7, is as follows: EAEVAQSPRYKITEKSQAVAFWCDPISGHATLYWYRQILGQGPELLVQFQDESVVDDSQLPKDRFSAERLKGVDSTLKIQPAELGDSAMYLCASTEDRFSSYEQYFGPGTRLTVT.